This TCR beta chain was sequenced during a study of vaccination and CD4 T cells after COVID-19. In the study overall: The stimulating agents, overlapping spike peptides, came from SARS-CoV-2, HCoV-NL63, HCoV-OC43 and HCoV-229E.

This clonotype has only a few counts. Antigen specificity is unknown. With 0 bases removed from V and 0 bases from J, the gap between germline ends came to 8 bases. This CDR3 has 16 amino acids. Germline V CDR1 and CDR2: LGHNA, YSLEER. Documented treatment: approximately 10-day PBMC culture with coronavirus spike peptide pools or control peptides (ViraFEST assay). Before TCRs were sequenced, ViraFEST expanded antigen-specific T cells with peptide pools. The Oncomine TCR Beta short-read assay sequenced DNA from cultured CD4+ T cells. TCRdb ran MiXCR on the PCR reads and lists one entry per CDR3 protein. The repertoire consists of 20,000 or so distinct CDR3 sequences, with 45% to 60% occurring once and the leading ten covering over 7.5%.

This TCR was sampled from a human donor who had recovered from COVID-19. The source was CD4+ T cells from blood, cultured in vitro, collected after SARS-CoV-2 vaccination. The chain joins TRBV4-3 to TRBJ2-2, with a possible D match to TRBD2 (5 bases). Here the CDR3 reads CASSQESGANTGELFF. CDR3 DNA: TGCGCCAGCAGCCAAGAAAGCGGAGCGAACACCGGGGAGCTGTTTTTT.